The rows below give T cell receptor beta chains drawn from one sample of a study of blood T cells in healthy people across ages. TCRdb itself ran the 5' RACE reads through MiXCR, one entry per CDR3 protein. The table lists approximately 690,000 distinct CDR3 sequences, roughly two fifths of them singletons. Sequences were obtained from blood. Receptors originate from an elderly man in good health. Each CDR3 is given without its conserved first and last residue.

v_call cdr3_aa
TRBV7-2 ATGVSNYGYT
TRBV6-5 ASSSGDTEAF
TRBV30 AWSFGENTEAF
TRBV7-3 ASSDRVTSLYEQY
TRBV9 ASSVGTSGSGEGQY
TRBV7-2 ASSYSSGGACEQF
TRBV25-1 ASRAPGQNYNEQF
TRBV24-1 ATSVGTGGKDTQY
TRBV6-1 ASSAADRGYEQY
TRBV28 ASSFTGGSYNEQY
TRBV20-1 SARDVKSENTIY
TRBV7-2 ASSLDGSTYEQY
TRBV7-2 ASSFPGTRKYEQY
TRBV20-1 SGPWGTGETQY
TRBV29-1 SGRDRGHEGHT
TRBV28 ASSKLAGGPYEQY
TRBV29-1 SVHRGLNYGYT
TRBV5-4 ASSFRVTDTQY
TRBV4-1 ASSHGPGTSGGEQF
TRBV2 ASREPGAVREQY